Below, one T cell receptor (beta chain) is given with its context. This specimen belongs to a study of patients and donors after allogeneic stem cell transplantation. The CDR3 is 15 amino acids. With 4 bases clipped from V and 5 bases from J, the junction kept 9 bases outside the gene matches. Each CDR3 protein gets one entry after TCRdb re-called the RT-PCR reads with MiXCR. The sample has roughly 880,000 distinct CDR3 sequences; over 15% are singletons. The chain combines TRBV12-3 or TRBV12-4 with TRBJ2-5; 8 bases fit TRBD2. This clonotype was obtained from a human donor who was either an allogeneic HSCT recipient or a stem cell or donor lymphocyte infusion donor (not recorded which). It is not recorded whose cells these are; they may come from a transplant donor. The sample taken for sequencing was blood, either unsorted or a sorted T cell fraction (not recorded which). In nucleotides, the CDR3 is TGTGCCAGCAGTTCTTCCGGCGGGAGGAGCGAGACCCAGTACTTC. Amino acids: CASSSSGGRSETQYF.